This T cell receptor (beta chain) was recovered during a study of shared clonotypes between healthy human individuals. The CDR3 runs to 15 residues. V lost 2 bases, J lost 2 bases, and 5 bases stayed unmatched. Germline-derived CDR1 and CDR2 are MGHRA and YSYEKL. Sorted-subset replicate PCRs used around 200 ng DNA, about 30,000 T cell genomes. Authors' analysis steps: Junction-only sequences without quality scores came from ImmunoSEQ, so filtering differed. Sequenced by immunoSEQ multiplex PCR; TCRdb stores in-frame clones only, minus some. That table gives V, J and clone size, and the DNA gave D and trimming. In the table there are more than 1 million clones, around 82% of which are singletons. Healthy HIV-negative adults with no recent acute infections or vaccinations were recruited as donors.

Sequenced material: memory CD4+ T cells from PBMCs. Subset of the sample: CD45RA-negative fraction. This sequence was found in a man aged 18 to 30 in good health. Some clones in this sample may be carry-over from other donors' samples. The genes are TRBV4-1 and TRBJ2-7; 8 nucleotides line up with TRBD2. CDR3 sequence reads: CASSQSLLAAYEQYF. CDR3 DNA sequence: TGCGCCAGCAGCCAATCTTTACTAGCGGCCTACGAGCAGTACTTC.